The rows below give T cell receptor beta chains drawn from one sample of a study of beta chain features in type 1 diabetes. Only in-frame clones appear in the TCRdb table, and some are missing; sequencing was by immunoSEQ multiplex PCR. The table lists about 350,000 clones, roughly a fifth of them singletons. Sequencing input: naive CD4+ T cells from blood. All receptors come from a woman between 18 and 29 years old in good health. Both conserved end residues are part of each CDR3. The D gene is left open where the match is weak.

>TRBD1|TRBV5-1|TRBJ2-5
CASSFHRGQETQYF
>TRBD2|TRBV2|TRBJ2-1
CSTSGFNEQFF
>TRBD1|TRBV4-2|TRBJ1-2
CASSPGQGPVGNYGYTF
>.|TRBV20-1|TRBJ1-1
CSARDRGEAFF
>.|TRBV9|TRBJ1-2
CASSVLSNYGYTF
>.|TRBV5-1|TRBJ1-6
CASSLAGRGSPLHF
>.|TRBV30|TRBJ2-6
CALSVSGANVLTF
>.|TRBV18|TRBJ1-3
CASSPRIGGEDSGNTIYF
>TRBD1|TRBV6-5|TRBJ1-1
CASSSRQGAGGTEAFF
>.|TRBV7-9|TRBJ2-7
CASSPVATGDSYEQYF
>.|TRBV9|TRBJ2-3
CASSVGEDTQYF
>TRBD1|TRBV5-6|TRBJ2-7
CASSLGQGSSSSYF
>.|TRBV18|TRBJ2-3
CASSPGGRDTQYF
>.|TRBV30|TRBJ1-2
CAWSGGGDLGYTF
>.|TRBV5-1|TRBJ2-5
CASSLAGYQETQYF
>TRBD1|TRBV5-1|TRBJ1-1
CASSPQTGGTEAFF
>.|TRBV4-1|TRBJ1-2
CASSQPTVNYGYTF
>TRBD2|TRBV5-1|TRBJ2-7
CASSAGTSGTYEQYF
>.|TRBV5-1|TRBJ1-3
CATGSGIGNTIYF
>.|TRBV2|TRBJ2-7
CASREDRSSAYEQYF
>TRBD1|TRBV5-1|TRBJ1-6
CASSSGQGTTLHF
>TRBD1|TRBV4-1|TRBJ2-1
CASSQDQGARMTRFF
>.|TRBV5-4|TRBJ1-2
CASSSPGILYGYTF
>.|TRBV25-1|TRBJ2-5
CASSPKPGKETQYF
>TRBD1|TRBV29-1|TRBJ2-1
CSVRPTGYEQFF
>TRBD2|TRBV4-2|TRBJ2-3
CASSQGLAGGDTQYF
>.|TRBV5-4|TRBJ1-2
CASSLGGGLYGYTF
>.|TRBV5-1|TRBJ2-1
CASSFNAGAIYNEQFF
>TRBD1|TRBV9|TRBJ2-5
CASSTDRGSQETQYF
>.|TRBV2|TRBJ2-6
CASRPNRVRAGANVLTF
>TRBD2|TRBV5-1|TRBJ2-1
CASTPGGSYNEQFF
>.|TRBV9|TRBJ1-4
CASSRGSGNEKLFF
>TRBD2|TRBV19|TRBJ2-7
CATISRASGAYEQYF
>.|TRBV30|TRBJ2-1
CAWRHSDNEQFF
>.|TRBV30|TRBJ1-2
CAWSVYSSYGYTF
>.|TRBV6-1|TRBJ1-1
CASSEYLGGTEAFF
>.|TRBV25-1|TRBJ1-2
CASSDRLEYGYTF
>TRBD2|TRBV7-2|TRBJ2-1
CASSLTSGDPQFF
>.|TRBV30|TRBJ2-3
CAWRSSGTDTQYF
>TRBD1|TRBV6-1|TRBJ2-7
CASSERWTGLEQYF
>TRBD2|TRBV5-4|TRBJ2-1
CASSLGREGRREQFF
>.|TRBV7-2|TRBJ2-1
CASSRAGLQFF
>TRBD1|TRBV5-1|TRBJ2-7
CASSLSGGSHEQYF
>.|TRBV9|TRBJ2-2
CASSVGLRGGGTNTGELFF
>.|TRBV7-8|TRBJ2-2
CASSLGTVTGELFF
>.|TRBV7-9|TRBJ1-1
CASSSWGHTNTEAFF
>TRBD1|TRBV5-1|TRBJ2-5
CASSPRTGAETQYF
>TRBD2|TRBV5-1|TRBJ2-5
CASSTAPGLEETQYF